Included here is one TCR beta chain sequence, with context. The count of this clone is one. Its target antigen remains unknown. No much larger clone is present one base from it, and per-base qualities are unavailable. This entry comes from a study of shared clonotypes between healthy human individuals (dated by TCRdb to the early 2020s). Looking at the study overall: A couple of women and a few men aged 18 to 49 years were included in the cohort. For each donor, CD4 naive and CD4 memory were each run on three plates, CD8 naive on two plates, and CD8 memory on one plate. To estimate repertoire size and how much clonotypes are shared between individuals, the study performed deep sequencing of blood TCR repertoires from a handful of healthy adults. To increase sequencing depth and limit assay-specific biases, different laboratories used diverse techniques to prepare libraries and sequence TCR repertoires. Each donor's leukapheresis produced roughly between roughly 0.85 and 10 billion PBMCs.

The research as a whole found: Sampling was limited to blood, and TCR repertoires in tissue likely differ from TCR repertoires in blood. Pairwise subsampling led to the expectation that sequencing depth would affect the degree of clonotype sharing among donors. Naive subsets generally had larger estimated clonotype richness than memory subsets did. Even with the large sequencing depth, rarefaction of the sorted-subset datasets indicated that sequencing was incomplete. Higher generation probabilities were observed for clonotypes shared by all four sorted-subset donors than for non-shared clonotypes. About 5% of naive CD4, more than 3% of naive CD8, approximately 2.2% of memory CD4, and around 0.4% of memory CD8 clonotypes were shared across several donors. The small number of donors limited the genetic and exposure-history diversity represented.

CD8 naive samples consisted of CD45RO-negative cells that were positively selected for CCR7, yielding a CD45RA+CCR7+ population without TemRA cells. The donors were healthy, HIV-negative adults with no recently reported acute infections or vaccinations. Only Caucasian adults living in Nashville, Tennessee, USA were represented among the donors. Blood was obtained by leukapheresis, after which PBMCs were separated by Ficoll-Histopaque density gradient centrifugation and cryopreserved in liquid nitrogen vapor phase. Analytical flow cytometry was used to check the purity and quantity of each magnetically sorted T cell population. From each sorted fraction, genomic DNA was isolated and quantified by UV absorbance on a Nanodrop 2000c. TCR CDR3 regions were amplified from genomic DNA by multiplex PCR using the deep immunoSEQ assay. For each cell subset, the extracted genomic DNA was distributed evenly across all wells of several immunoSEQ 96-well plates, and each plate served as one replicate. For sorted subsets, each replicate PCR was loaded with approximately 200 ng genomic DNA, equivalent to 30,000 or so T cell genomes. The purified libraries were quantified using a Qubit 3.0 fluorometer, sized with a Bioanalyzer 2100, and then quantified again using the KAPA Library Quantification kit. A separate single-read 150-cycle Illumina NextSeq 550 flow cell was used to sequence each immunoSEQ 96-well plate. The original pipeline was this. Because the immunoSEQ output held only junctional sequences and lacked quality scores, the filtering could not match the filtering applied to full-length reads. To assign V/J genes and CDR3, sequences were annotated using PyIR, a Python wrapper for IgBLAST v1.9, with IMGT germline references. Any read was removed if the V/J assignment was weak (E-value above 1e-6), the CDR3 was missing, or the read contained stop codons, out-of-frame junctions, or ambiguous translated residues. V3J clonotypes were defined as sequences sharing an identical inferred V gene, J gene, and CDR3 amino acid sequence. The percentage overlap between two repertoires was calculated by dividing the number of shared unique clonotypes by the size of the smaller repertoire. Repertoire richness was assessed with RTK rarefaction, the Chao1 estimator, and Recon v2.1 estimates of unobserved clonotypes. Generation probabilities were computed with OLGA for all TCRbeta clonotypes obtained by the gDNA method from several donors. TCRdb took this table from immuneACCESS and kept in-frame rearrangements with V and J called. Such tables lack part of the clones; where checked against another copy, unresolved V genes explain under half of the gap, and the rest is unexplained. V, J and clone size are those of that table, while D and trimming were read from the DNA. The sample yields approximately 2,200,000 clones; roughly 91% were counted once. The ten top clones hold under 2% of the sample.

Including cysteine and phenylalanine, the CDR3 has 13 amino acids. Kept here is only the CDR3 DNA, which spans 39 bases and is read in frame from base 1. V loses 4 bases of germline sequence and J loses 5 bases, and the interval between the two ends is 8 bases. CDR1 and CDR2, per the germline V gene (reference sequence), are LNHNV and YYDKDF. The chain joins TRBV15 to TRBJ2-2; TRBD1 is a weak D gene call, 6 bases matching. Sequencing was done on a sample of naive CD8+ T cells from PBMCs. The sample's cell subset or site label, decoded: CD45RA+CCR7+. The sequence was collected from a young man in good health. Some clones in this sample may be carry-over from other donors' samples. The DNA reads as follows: TGTGCCACCAGCACAGGGGAGACCGGGGAGCTGTTTTTT. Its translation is CATSTGETGELFF.